Given below is one TCR beta chain in context. TCRdb recomputed calls from the RT-PCR reads with MiXCR, one row per CDR3 protein. The sample has 550,000 to 750,000 distinct CDR3 sequences; approximately 14% are singletons. The germline CDR1 and CDR2 sequences are MDHEN and SYDVKM. The CDR3 is 18 residues long. Unmatched junction bases numbered 14, after V lost 2 bases and J lost 4 bases. The TCR was taken from a female donor in good health, serving as a healthy control. The chain has TRBV28 and TRBJ1-5, with TRBD1 matching over 7 bases. Sequencing used memory CD4+ T cells from blood. CDR3 residues: CASSLTGRAGTDNQPQHF. In DNA, the CDR3 is TGTGCCAGCAGTTTAACGGGCCGCGCCGGGACAGATAATCAGCCCCAGCATTTT. Filled out from reference TRBV28 and TRBJ1-5, the complete variable domain reads DVKVTQSSRYLVKRTGEKVFLECVQDMDHENMFWYRQDPGLGLRLIYFSYDVKMKEKGDIPEGYSVSREKKERFSLILESASTNQTSMYLCASSLTGRAGTDNQPQHFGDGTRLSIL.